The T cell receptor (beta chain) under discussion was sequenced for a study of blood T cell repertoires in COVID-19. As for the study in general: Sources were T cells, B-cell-depleted T cells, or PBMCs; the material itself was cDNA or gDNA.

This study enrolled people aged roughly 18 to 90 from about 24 US geographic areas. Two negative PCRs, clearance, or symptom resolution characterized the recovered Cohort 3 donors. The CDR3 consists of 14 residues. V lost 2 bases and J lost 4; bases outside the gene matches: 2. CDR1 and CDR2 (germline): MRHNA, SNTAGT. Sequencing used immunoSEQ multiplex PCR; TCRdb keeps in-frame clones, though not all of them. The table shows 300,000 to 350,000 clones, with approximately 88% occurring only once. The receptor was derived from a man aged 30 to 45 who had recovered from COVID-19. V gene TRBV6-4 combines with J gene TRBJ2-3, with 8 nucleotides matching TRBD2. Sequences were obtained from PBMCs or T cells enriched from blood (not recorded which). The CDR3 is CASSDTGGSDTQYF. In nucleotides, the CDR3 is TGTGCCAGCAGTGACACGGGGGGGTCAGATACGCAGTATTTT.